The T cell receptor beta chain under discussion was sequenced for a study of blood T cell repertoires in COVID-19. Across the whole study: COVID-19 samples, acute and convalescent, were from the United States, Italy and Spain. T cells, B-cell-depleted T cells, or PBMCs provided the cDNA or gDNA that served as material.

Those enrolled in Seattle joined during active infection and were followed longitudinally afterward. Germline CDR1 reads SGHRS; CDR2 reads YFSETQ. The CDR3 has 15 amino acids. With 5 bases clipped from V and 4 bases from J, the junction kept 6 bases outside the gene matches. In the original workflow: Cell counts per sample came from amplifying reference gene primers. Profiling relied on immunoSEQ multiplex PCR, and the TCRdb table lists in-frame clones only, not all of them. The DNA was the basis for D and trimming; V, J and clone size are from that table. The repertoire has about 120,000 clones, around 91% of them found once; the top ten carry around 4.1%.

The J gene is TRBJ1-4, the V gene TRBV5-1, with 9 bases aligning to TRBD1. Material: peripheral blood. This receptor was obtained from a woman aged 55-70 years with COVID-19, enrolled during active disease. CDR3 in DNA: TGCGCCAGCAGTGCCGGGACAGGGAATAATGAAAAACTGTTTTTT. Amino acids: CASSAGTGNNEKLFF.